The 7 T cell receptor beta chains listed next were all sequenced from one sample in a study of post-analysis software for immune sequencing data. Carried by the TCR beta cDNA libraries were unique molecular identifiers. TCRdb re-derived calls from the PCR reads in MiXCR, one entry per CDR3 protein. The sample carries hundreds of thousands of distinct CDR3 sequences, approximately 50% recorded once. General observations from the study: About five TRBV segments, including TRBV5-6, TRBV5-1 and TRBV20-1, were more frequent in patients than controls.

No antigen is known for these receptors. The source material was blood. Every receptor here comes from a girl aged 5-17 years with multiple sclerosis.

The CDR3 bases are TGTGCCACCAGCAGAGATGAGGACTACTATGGCTACACCTTC. Translating it yields CATSRDEDYYGYTF. The V gene is TRBV15, the J gene TRBJ1-2; D is uncertain. The CDR3 contains 14 residues. The V gene's germline CDR1 is LNHNV and CDR2 YYDKDF (reference sequence). Deletions cut 0 bases from V and 3 bases from J, with 8 bases between.

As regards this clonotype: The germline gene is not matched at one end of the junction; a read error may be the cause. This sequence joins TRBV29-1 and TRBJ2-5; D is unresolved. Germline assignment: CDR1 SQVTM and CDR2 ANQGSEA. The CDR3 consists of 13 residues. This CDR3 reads CSVERTYHETQYF. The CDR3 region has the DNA TGCAGCGTTGAACGGACCTACCATGAGACCCAGTACTTC.

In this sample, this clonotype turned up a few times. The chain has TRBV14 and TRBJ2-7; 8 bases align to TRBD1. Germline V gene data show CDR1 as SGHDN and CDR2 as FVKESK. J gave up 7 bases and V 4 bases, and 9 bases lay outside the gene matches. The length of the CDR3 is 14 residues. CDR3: CASSRTQGALEQYF. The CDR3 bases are TGTGCCAGCAGCCGTACTCAGGGGGCGCTGGAGCAGTACTTC.

CDR3 residues: CSGNGGRAHEQFF. The CDR3 nucleotides read TGCAGTGGAAACGGCGGGAGGGCCCATGAGCAGTTCTTC. The chain combines TRBV20-1 with TRBJ2-1; the match to TRBD2 covers 9 bases. Germline values: CDR1 DFQATT, CDR2 SNEGSKA (reference sequence). The V gene end was trimmed by 7 bases and the J gene end by 8 bases; junction bases not matched to a gene: 9. This CDR3 is built from 13 residues.

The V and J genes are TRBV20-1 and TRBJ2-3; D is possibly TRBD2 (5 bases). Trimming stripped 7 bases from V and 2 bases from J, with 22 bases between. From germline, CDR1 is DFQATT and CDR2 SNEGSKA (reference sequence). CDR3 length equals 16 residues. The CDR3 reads CSVSRLPQRFTDTQYF. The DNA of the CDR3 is TGCAGTGTTTCCCGGCTACCCCAGCGGTTCACAGATACGCAGTATTTT.

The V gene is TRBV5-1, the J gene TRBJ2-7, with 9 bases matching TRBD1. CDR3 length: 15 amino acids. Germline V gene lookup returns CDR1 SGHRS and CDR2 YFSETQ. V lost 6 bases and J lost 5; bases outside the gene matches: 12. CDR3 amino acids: CASTIGGTGSNEQYF. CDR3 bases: TGCGCCAGCACCATTGGAGGGACAGGGTCCAACGAGCAGTACTTC.

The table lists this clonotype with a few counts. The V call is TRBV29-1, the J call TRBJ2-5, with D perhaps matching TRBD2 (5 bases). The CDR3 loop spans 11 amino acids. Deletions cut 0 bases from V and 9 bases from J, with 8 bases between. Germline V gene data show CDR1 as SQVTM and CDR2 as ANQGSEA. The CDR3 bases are TGCAGCGTTGAAGAAGGCGGGCCCCAGTACTTC. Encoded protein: CSVEEGGPQYF.